Each of the 24 T cell receptor beta chains below was sequenced from the same sample in a study of circulating and synovial CD4+ cells in juvenile arthritis. The table came from immunoSEQ multiplex PCR; TCRdb's copy has only in-frame clones and leaves some out. Altogether under 35,000 clones are present, roughly 95% being singletons, with the ten largest covering 0.15% to 0.2%. The source material was CD4+ T cells from blood. The receptors here all came from a human donor with juvenile idiopathic arthritis.

As DNA, the CDR3 is TGTGCCAGCAGCTTAGGAGGAGGGTCCTACAATGAGCAGTTCTTC. Its protein is CASSLGGGSYNEQFF. The chain has TRBV7-9 and TRBJ2-1; the D gene is possibly TRBD2 (6 bases). This CDR3 region has 15 residues. The V end lost 1 base, the J end lost 1 base, and 8 bases lay between the germline ends. CDR1 is SEHNR, CDR2 FQNEAQ, per germline (reference sequence). Filled out from reference TRBV7-9 and TRBJ2-1, the complete variable domain reads DTGVSQNPRHKITKRGQNVTFRCDPISEHNRLYWYRQTLGQGPEFLTYFQNEAQLEKSRLLSDRFSAERPKGSFSTLEIQRTEQGDSAMYLCASSLGGGSYNEQFFGPGTRLTVL.

The rearrangement uses TRBV5-4 and TRBJ1-2; the match to TRBD1 covers 7 bases. The CDR3 consists of 13 residues. The V gene end was trimmed by 3 bases and the J gene end by 8 bases; junction bases not matched to a gene: 7. Germline loops: CDR1 SGHNT, CDR2 YYREEE (reference sequence). The CDR3 is CASSSDRSLGYTF. For the CDR3, the DNA is TGTGCCAGCAGCTCGGACAGGTCTCTCGGCTACACCTTC.

This clone was observed a handful of times. The chain employs TRBV19 and TRBJ1-3, with no clear D. The CDR3 is made up of 14 amino acids. Per the germline V gene, CDR1 is LNHDA and CDR2 is SQIVND (reference sequence). Trimming took 9 bases from V and 3 from J, leaving 15 bases between them. The CDR3 reads CASTQVKIGNTIYF. The CDR3 region has the DNA TGTGCCAGCACCCAGGTGAAGATTGGAAACACCATATATTTT.

CDR3 coding DNA: TGTGCCAGTAGTACCCCAGGGTGGTTGGACACTGAAGCTTTCTTT. This codes for CASSTPGWLDTEAFF. The chain uses TRBV19 and TRBJ1-1, with D perhaps matching TRBD1 (5 bases). There are 15 residues in the CDR3. Trimming took off 4 bases at V and 3 bases at J, with 15 bases between the two ends. Germline values: CDR1 LNHDA, CDR2 SQIVND (reference sequence).

This chain uses TRBV11-1 with TRBJ1-4; TRBD1 agrees at 7 bases. Germline V CDR1 and CDR2: SGHAT, FQDESV (reference sequence). Unmatched junction bases numbered 2, after V lost 5 bases and J lost 5 bases. The CDR3 is made up of 13 amino acids. For the CDR3, the DNA is TGTGCCAGCAGCCGGGGACAGAATGAAAAACTGTTTTTT. It yields the protein CASSRGQNEKLFF.

The chain is built from TRBV19 and TRBJ1-4, with 9 bases lining up with TRBD1. The germline CDR1 and CDR2 sequences are LNHDA and SQIVND (reference sequence). V dropped 6 bases and J dropped 4; count of bases not matched to a gene: 12. The length of the CDR3 is 17 residues. The CDR3 DNA is TGTGCCAGTAGCAAACCGGGACAGGGTGCCGGTAATGAAAAACTGTTTTTT. It encodes CASSKPGQGAGNEKLFF. Using reference TRBV19 and TRBJ1-4 for the parts outside the CDR3, the full variable domain is DGGITQSPKYLFRKEGQNVTLSCEQNLNHDAMYWYRQDPGQGLRLIYYSQIVNDFQKGDIAEGYSVSREKKESFPLTVTSAQKNPTAFYLCASSKPGQGAGNEKLFFGSGTQLSVL.

The chain joins TRBV18 to TRBJ1-2; a weak D match, TRBD1 (5 bases). CDR3 length equals 17 residues. Germline CDR1 reads KGHSH; CDR2 reads LQKENI. The germline V and J ends were trimmed by 2 bases and 0 bases, with 16 bases remaining between them. This CDR3 reads CASSPRLDTEANYGYTF. CDR3 nucleotides: TGTGCCAGCTCACCAAGACTGGACACCGAAGCTAACTATGGCTACACCTTC.

V usage is TRBV5-1 and J usage is TRBJ1-2; tentatively, D is TRBD1 (6 bases). CDR3 length: 13 residues. Germline CDR1 is SGHRS and CDR2 is YFSETQ. Trimming shortened V by 3 bases and J by 2 bases, and 8 bases separated the two germline ends. The CDR3 DNA reads TGCGCCAGCAGCTGGGACAAAAACTATGGCTACACCTTC. This sequence encodes CASSWDKNYGYTF.

V and J are TRBV9 and TRBJ2-7; 10 bases line up with TRBD1. Germline V gives CDR1 SGDLS, CDR2 YYNGEE. V dropped 1 base and J dropped 1; count of bases not matched to a gene: 8. CDR3 length equals 17 residues. CDR3: CASSVSATGGPSYEQYF. CDR3 DNA: TGTGCCAGCAGCGTATCCGCGACAGGGGGCCCATCCTACGAGCAGTACTTC.

J is TRBJ1-2 and V is TRBV28; D unclear. Trimming cost V 10 bases and J 4 bases, with 19 bases left between them. Germline loops: CDR1 MDHEN, CDR2 SYDVKM. The CDR3 covers 14 residues. The CDR3 DNA is TGTGCCACGGTCCGCAGCGGAGGCGCCTATGGCTACACCTTC. This encodes CATVRSGGAYGYTF.

This chain joins TRBV7-2 and TRBJ1-2; TRBD1 matches 11 bases. J was trimmed by 8 bases and V by 2 bases; bases with no gene match: 13. The germline gives CDR1 SGHTA, CDR2 FQGNSA. This CDR3 comprises 17 residues. CDR3 in amino acids: CASSLFGTGGNPPGYTF. DNA for the CDR3: TGTGCCAGCAGCTTATTCGGGACAGGGGGTAATCCTCCCGGCTACACCTTC.

The chain combines TRBV7-3 with TRBJ2-1, with a weak D call TRBD1 (6 bases). Looked up from germline, CDR1 is SGHTA and CDR2 is FQGTGA. This CDR3 is 14 amino acids long. V was trimmed by 5 bases and J by 6 bases, leaving 14 bases between them. CDR3 in DNA: TGTGCCAGCAGCCCCGCAGGGGTGAGCAATGAGCAGTTCTTC. Translated, it gives CASSPAGVSNEQFF.

The J gene is TRBJ2-6, the V gene TRBV10-3, with 8 bases aligning to TRBD1. The junction had 8 bases not matched to a gene; V was cut back by 4 bases and J by 0 bases. Germline-derived CDR1 and CDR2 are ENHRY and SYGVKD. The CDR3 covers 18 residues. The CDR3 reads CAISGPRDRPSGANVLTF. CDR3 DNA sequence: TGTGCCATCAGTGGCCCCCGGGACAGGCCCTCTGGGGCCAACGTCCTGACTTTC.

This chain uses TRBV18 with TRBJ2-5, with 8 bases identical to TRBD2. The J call is in doubt because the DNA end fits TRBJ2-7 better. Germline assignment: CDR1 KGHSH and CDR2 LQKENI. The CDR3 sequence is 15 residues long. Written as DNA, the CDR3 is TGTGCCAGCTCACCGAATGCCGGGACTAGAGGCGAGCAGTACTTC. This gives the protein CASSPNAGTRGEQYF.

The rearrangement uses TRBV27 and TRBJ2-1; 7 bases are a match to TRBD2. The CDR3 loop spans 15 amino acids. Germline V gene sequence: CDR1 MNHEY, CDR2 SMNVEV (reference sequence). V dropped 4 bases and J dropped 0; count of bases not matched to a gene: 3. CDR3 sequence: CASSSGGSSYNEQFF. CDR3 nucleotide sequence: TGTGCCAGCAGTTCCGGCGGGAGCTCCTACAATGAGCAGTTCTTC.

CDR3 bases: TGTGCCAGCAGCAGGACGACAGGCCATCTATGGCCCCAGCATTTT. This encodes CASSRTTGHLWPQHF. The V call is TRBV27, the J call TRBJ1-5, with a tentative D call TRBD1 (6 bases). Trimming removed 6 bases at V and 9 bases at J, with 21 bases between. Germline V gives CDR1 MNHEY, CDR2 SMNVEV (reference sequence). The CDR3 extends over 15 amino acids.

The chain carries TRBV5-6 and TRBJ2-7; TRBD1 agrees at 12 bases. The CDR3 has 17 amino acids. Germline CDR1 SGHDT, CDR2 YYEEEE. With V trimmed by 4 bases and J by 5 bases, 13 bases remained unmatched. The CDR3 DNA reads as TGTGCCAGCAGCCCGACTCTACGTGGGACAGGGGGCAACGAGCAGTACTTC. This sequence encodes CASSPTLRGTGGNEQYF.

The chain uses TRBV7-9 and TRBJ1-2, with D possibly matching TRBD1 (5 bases). This CDR3 is built from 14 residues. Germline V lookup: CDR1 SEHNR, CDR2 FQNEAQ (reference sequence). V was shortened by 2 bases and J by 3 bases, with 10 bases between the two germline ends. For the CDR3, the DNA is TGTGCCAGCAGCTTAACGCAGGGCGACTATGGCTACACCTTC. It specifies CASSLTQGDYGYTF.

In this sample, this clone turned up once. This chain connects TRBV4-3 to TRBJ2-7; D is unclear. Between the trimmed V and J ends, which lost 3 bases and 0 bases, there was a span of 15 bases. Germline lookup yields CDR1 LGHNA and CDR2 YSLEER. This CDR3 comprises 16 residues. CDR3 bases: TGCGCCAGCAGCCAGAACATCGGAACAGCCTCCTACGAGCAGTACTTC. This sequence encodes CASSQNIGTASYEQYF.

V and J are TRBV2 and TRBJ1-4; D is unclear. Germline lookup yields CDR1 SNHLY and CDR2 FYNNEI. The CDR3 has 15 amino acids. V was cut by 5 bases and J by 7 bases, with 17 bases left in between. CDR3 DNA: TGTGCCAGCAGTTCCGGGGTTGGCCAGAGTGAAAAACTGTTTTTT. This gives the protein CASSSGVGQSEKLFF.

With regard to this clone: In the same sample, other DNA sequences code for this CDR3. The chain joins TRBV21-1 to TRBJ1-6; TRBD1 reflects the table's D call only, with no check against the DNA. TRBV21-1 is flagged as a pseudogene. The CDR3 has 17 residues. The CDR3: CASNDRPYSSYNSPLHF. In nucleotides, the CDR3 is TGTGCCAGCAACGACCGACCTTACAGCTCCTATAATTCACCCCTCCACTTT.

The gene calls are TRBV27 and TRBJ2-6; D is perhaps TRBD1 (6 bases). CDR1 and CDR2 from the germline V gene are MNHEY and SMNVEV (reference sequence). V shed 10 bases and J shed 0 bases, with 22 bases lying between them. This CDR3 spans 18 amino acids. In nucleotides, the CDR3 is TGTGCCACCCCCCTCGGACAGCCGATATGCTCTGGGGCCAACGTCCTGACTTTC. Translated: CATPLGQPICSGANVLTF.

The rearrangement joins TRBV7-2 to TRBJ2-1; 8 nucleotides agree with TRBD1. Trimming at V came to 3 bases and at J to 7 bases, leaving 2 bases not matched to a gene. Germline-derived CDR1 and CDR2 are SGHTA and FQGNSA. The CDR3 totals 13 residues. CDR3 sequence reads: CASSFTGGNEQFF. In nucleotides, the CDR3 is TGTGCCAGCAGCTTCACAGGGGGAAATGAGCAGTTCTTC.

V usage is TRBV28 and J usage is TRBJ2-6, with 7 bases aligning to TRBD2. V shed 10 bases and J 2 bases; nucleotides not matched to a gene: 11. There are 16 residues in the CDR3. Germline V gives CDR1 MDHEN, CDR2 SYDVKM. CDR3 nucleotides: TGTGCCACCCGTGGGGGGGGAATCACTGGGGCCAACGTCCTGACTTTC. The encoded protein is CATRGGGITGANVLTF.